These 19 T cell receptor beta chains originate from one sample sequenced in a study of cytomegalovirus exposure and HLA in healthy donors. PCR primers comprised 60 Vbeta and 13 Jbeta primers. The table came from immunoSEQ multiplex PCR; TCRdb's copy has only in-frame clones and leaves some out. This sample yields approximately 160,000 clones, of which about 81% are seen a single time; approximately 2% belongs to the top ten. Sequencing was carried out using PBMCs. These receptors all come from a woman under 30 in good health and CMV-seronegative.

The chain combines TRBV9 with TRBJ1-6; D might be TRBD1 (5 bases). Germline loops: CDR1 SGDLS, CDR2 YYNGEE. The CDR3 has 15 amino acids. Trimming removed 0 bases from V and 7 bases from J, with 11 bases in between. This CDR3 is CASSVGAGQNSPLHF. The CDR3 DNA is TGTGCCAGCAGCGTAGGCGCAGGGCAAAATTCACCCCTCCACTTT.

This clone was observed a handful of times. The rearrangement joins TRBV19 to TRBJ1-5; tentative D call: TRBD1 (5 bases). The germline V gene has CDR1 LNHDA and CDR2 SQIVND (reference sequence). V lost 4 bases and J 7 bases, leaving 17 bases between the germline ends. The CDR3 sequence is 15 residues long. The CDR3 protein is CASSTQTETGQPQHF. In DNA form, the CDR3 reads TGTGCCAGTAGTACCCAGACAGAGACCGGCCAGCCCCAGCATTTT.

V and J are TRBV25-1 and TRBJ2-2; 10 bases align to TRBD2. V lost 7 bases to trimming and J lost 3 bases; unmatched junction nucleotides: 2. The CDR3 loop spans 14 amino acids. Germline V gene data show CDR1 as MGHDK and CDR2 as SYGVNS. The CDR3 sequence is CASNSGGYTGELFF. CDR3 nucleotides: TGTGCCAGCAATAGCGGGGGGTACACCGGGGAGCTGTTTTTT.

The genes are TRBV5-8 and TRBJ2-1, with D unclear. This CDR3 spans 15 amino acids. Per the germline V gene, CDR1 is SGHTS and CDR2 is YDEGEE. V was clipped by 3 bases and J by 0 bases, with 10 bases between them. As DNA, the CDR3 is TGTGCCAGCAGCTCCAGATCCAGCTCCTACAATGAGCAGTTCTTC. Translating it yields CASSSRSSSYNEQFF. The full variable domain, completed using reference TRBV5-8 and TRBJ2-1, is EAGVTQSPTHLIKTRGQQATLRCSPISGHTSVYWYQQALGLGLQFLLWYDEGEERNRGNFPPRFSGRQFPNYSSELNVNALELEDSALYLCASSSRSSSYNEQFFGPGTRLTVL.

The chain has TRBV27 and TRBJ1-2; 9 nucleotides line up with TRBD1. The CDR3 is 14 residues long. The trim removed 6 bases at V and 6 bases at J, leaving 8 bases unmatched. Germline loops: CDR1 MNHEY, CDR2 SMNVEV (reference sequence). DNA of the CDR3: TGTGCCAGCAGGGACAGGGGTTTCGTAGATGGCTACACCTTC. It yields the protein CASRDRGFVDGYTF.

The table lists this clone with a few counts. V usage is TRBV19 and J usage is TRBJ1-3, with a possible D match to TRBD1 (6 bases). Trimming pared 6 bases from V and 6 bases from J, leaving 18 bases between. Germline CDR1 and CDR2: LNHDA and SQIVND (reference sequence). The CDR3 runs to 15 residues. The CDR3, as DNA: TGTGCCAGTAGCCCAATTCCCAGGGGCAAAAACACCATATATTTT. This translates into CASSPIPRGKNTIYF.

The chain links TRBV9 to TRBJ2-1; the match to TRBD2 covers 13 bases. The V gene end was trimmed by 3 bases and the J gene end by 7 bases; junction bases not matched to a gene: 1. Germline CDR1 reads SGDLS; CDR2 reads YYNGEE. There are 14 residues in the CDR3. The chain's CDR3 is CASSGTSGRNEQFF. The CDR3 DNA follows: TGTGCCAGCAGCGGGACTAGCGGGAGAAATGAGCAGTTCTTC.

J is TRBJ1-2 and V is TRBV4-2; D is perhaps TRBD1 (5 bases). Germline CDR1 is LGHNA and CDR2 is YNFKEQ. V was cut by 7 bases and J by 1 base, with 13 bases left in between. This CDR3 comprises 14 residues. The CDR3 DNA reads as TGTGCCAGCACCCCGACGCAGGGTAACTATGGCTACACCTTC. Protein sequence: CASTPTQGNYGYTF.

This chain uses TRBV2 with TRBJ2-7; tentatively, D is TRBD2 (6 bases). The CDR3 contains 17 residues. The germline CDR1 and CDR2 sequences are SNHLY and FYNNEI. V was cut by 0 bases and J by 4 bases, with 19 bases left in between. CDR3 sequence (DNA): TGTGCCAGCAGTGAAGCCCCCGACCTAGGAGGGAGATACGAGCAGTACTTC. The encoded protein is CASSEAPDLGGRYEQYF.

The rearrangement uses TRBV6-1 and TRBJ1-4; 9 nucleotides agree with TRBD1. J gave up 5 bases and V 5 bases, and 6 bases lay outside the gene matches. The CDR3 extends over 15 amino acids. Per the germline V gene, CDR1 is MNHNS and CDR2 is SASEGT. The CDR3 coding sequence is TGTGCCAGCAGTCAAGACAGGGGGTCCAATGAAAAACTGTTTTTT. Protein sequence: CASSQDRGSNEKLFF.

The chain employs TRBV7-8 and TRBJ2-2; a weak D match, TRBD2 (5 bases). Germline-derived CDR1 and CDR2 are SGHVS and FQNEAQ. V lost 7 bases to trimming and J lost 7 bases, with 16 bases between them. The CDR3 spans 14 residues. The CDR3 loop reads CASTYYGVFGELFF. CDR3 nucleotides: TGTGCCAGCACCTACTACGGGGTTTTCGGGGAGCTGTTTTTT.

This clone was observed a few times. The chain has TRBV27 and TRBJ1-6, with TRBD1 matching over 8 bases. The CDR3 spans 16 residues. Germline CDR1 MNHEY, CDR2 SMNVEV (reference sequence). The ends lost 5 bases at V and 8 bases at J; junction bases unmatched: 11. The CDR3 protein is CASSPRQGRHDSPLHF. The CDR3 DNA follows: TGTGCCAGCAGTCCCCGACAGGGGAGGCACGATTCACCCCTCCACTTT.

V usage is TRBV19 and J usage is TRBJ2-1; TRBD1 might be the D (7 bases). CDR1 and CDR2 (germline): LNHDA, SQIVND (reference sequence). The ends were cut back, 5 bases at V and 7 bases at J, with 18 bases in the middle. The CDR3 consists of 15 residues. In DNA form, the CDR3 reads TGTGCCAGTAGTTCCGACAGGGAGGCGGAGAATGAGCAGTTCTTC. As protein: CASSSDREAENEQFF. Complete variable domain (other parts from reference TRBV19 and TRBJ2-1): DGGITQSPKYLFRKEGQNVTLSCEQNLNHDAMYWYRQDPGQGLRLIYYSQIVNDFQKGDIAEGYSVSREKKESFPLTVTSAQKNPTAFYLCASSSDREAENEQFFGPGTRLTVL.

The rearrangement uses TRBV5-1 and TRBJ2-6; D remains unclear. The V end was cut by 2 bases, the J end by 0 bases, with 3 bases between. The CDR3 spans 14 residues. Germline V gene lookup returns CDR1 SGHRS and CDR2 YFSETQ. The CDR3 reads CASSFYSGANVLTF. The CDR3 coding sequence is TGCGCCAGCAGCTTCTACTCTGGGGCCAACGTCCTGACTTTC.

The J gene is TRBJ1-1, the V gene TRBV11-2; 7 bases line up with TRBD1. V lost 1 base and J lost 10; bases outside the gene matches: 6. This CDR3 has 13 amino acids. Germline V gene sequence: CDR1 SGHAT, CDR2 FQNNGV. DNA of the CDR3: TGTGCCAGCAGCTTAGGCGACAGGGTGGCAGCTTTCTTT. Amino acids: CASSLGDRVAAFF.

The V call is TRBV5-5, the J call TRBJ1-1; 9 nucleotides agree with TRBD1. V trimming: 2 bases; J trimming: 0 bases; junction bases outside the gene matches: 8. Germline V gene lookup returns CDR1 SGHKS and CDR2 YYEKEE (reference sequence). There are 17 residues in the CDR3. This CDR3 reads CASSFARDRALNTEAFF. The CDR3 DNA reads as TGTGCCAGCAGCTTCGCCCGGGACAGGGCTTTGAACACTGAAGCTTTCTTT.

The chain combines TRBV2 with TRBJ2-7, with D possibly TRBD2 on 5 matching bases. This CDR3 spans 12 amino acids. CDR1 is SNHLY, CDR2 FYNNEI, per germline. Trimming removed 2 bases at V and 6 bases at J, with 8 bases between. CDR3 residues: CASSELRVEQYF. CDR3 nucleotides: TGTGCCAGCAGTGAATTGCGGGTCGAGCAGTACTTC.

This clone was counted a few times. The chain couples TRBV7-8 to TRBJ2-1; D possibly corresponds to TRBD2 (6 bases). Germline-derived CDR1 and CDR2 are SGHVS and FQNEAQ. V dropped 5 bases and J dropped 2 bases, with 19 bases sitting between them. This CDR3 spans 17 amino acids. CDR3 protein: CASSRRETGGTYNEQFF. Written as DNA, the CDR3 is TGTGCCAGCAGCCGGCGGGAAACCGGTGGAACCTACAATGAGCAGTTCTTC.

Here the CDR3 DNA reads TGTGCCAGCAGCTCCAGACTAGGAGATACGCAGTATTTT. Encoded protein: CASSSRLGDTQYF. This sequence joins TRBV5-4 and TRBJ2-3; tentative D call: TRBD2 (6 bases). In germline, CDR1 is SGHNT, CDR2 YYREEE (reference sequence). CDR3 size: 13 residues. Trimming removed 3 bases at V and 5 bases at J, with 10 bases between.